This TCR beta chain was identified in a study of T cells in Graves' hyperthyroidism and ophthalmopathy. CDR1 and CDR2 from the germline V gene are DFQATT and SNEGSKA (reference sequence). This CDR3 is 10 amino acids long. The V gene lost 5 bases and the J gene lost 0 bases, with 1 base spanning the gap. RNA transcripts provided the source from which TCR beta CDR3 regions were amplified. The HTBI primer set was used in a first-round RT-PCR of the TCR CDR3. In TCRdb, the multiplex PCR reads were re-called with MiXCR into one record per CDR3 protein. Of around 480,000 distinct CDR3 sequences in the sample, roughly 14% are singletons; the top ten hold around a sixth. In its sample, this clonotype was seen many times. Hyperthyroidism had been newly diagnosed in patients aged 18 to 65, and its duration was under 2 months. Patients were excluded because of uncontrolled infection, other autoimmune disease, pregnancy or lactation.

This chain uses TRBV20-1 with TRBJ2-5; D gene uncertain. Sample: blood. The receptor was derived from a woman aged 18-29 years with Graves' hyperthyroidism. CDR3 sequence (DNA): TGCAGTGCTCACCAAGAGACCCAGTACTTC. It encodes CSAHQETQYF.